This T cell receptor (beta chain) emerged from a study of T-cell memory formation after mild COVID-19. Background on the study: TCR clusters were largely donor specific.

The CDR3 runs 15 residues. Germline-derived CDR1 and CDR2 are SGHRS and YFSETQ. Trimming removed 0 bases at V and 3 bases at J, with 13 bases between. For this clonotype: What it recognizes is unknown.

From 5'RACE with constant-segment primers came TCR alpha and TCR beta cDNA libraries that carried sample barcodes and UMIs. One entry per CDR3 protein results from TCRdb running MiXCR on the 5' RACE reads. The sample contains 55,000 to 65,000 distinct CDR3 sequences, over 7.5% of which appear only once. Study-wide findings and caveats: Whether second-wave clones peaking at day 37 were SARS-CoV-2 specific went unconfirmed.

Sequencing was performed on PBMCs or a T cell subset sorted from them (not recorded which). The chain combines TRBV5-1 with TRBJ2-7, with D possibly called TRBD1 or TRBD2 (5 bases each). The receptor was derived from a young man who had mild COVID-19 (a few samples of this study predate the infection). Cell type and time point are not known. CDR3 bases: TGCGCCAGCAGCTTGGCCCCGGGACCACTCTACGAGCAGTACTTC. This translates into CASSLAPGPLYEQYF.